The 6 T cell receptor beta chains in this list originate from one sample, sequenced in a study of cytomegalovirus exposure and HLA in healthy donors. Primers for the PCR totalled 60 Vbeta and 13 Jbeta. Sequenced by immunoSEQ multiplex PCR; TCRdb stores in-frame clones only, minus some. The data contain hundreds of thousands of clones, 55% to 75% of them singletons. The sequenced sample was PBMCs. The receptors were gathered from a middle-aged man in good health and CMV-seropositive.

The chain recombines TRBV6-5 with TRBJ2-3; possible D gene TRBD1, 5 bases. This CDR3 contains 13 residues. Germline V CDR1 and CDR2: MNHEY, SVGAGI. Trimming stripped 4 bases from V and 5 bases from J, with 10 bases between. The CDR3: CASSSGFVDTQYF. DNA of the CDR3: TGTGCCAGCAGTTCAGGGTTCGTAGATACGCAGTATTTT.

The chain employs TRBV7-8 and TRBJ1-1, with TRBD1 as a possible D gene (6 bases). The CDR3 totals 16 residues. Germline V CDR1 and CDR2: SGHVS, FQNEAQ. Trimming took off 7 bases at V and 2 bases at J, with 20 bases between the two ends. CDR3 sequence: CASKTIGGQSNTEAFF. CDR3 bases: TGTGCCAGCAAGACTATAGGGGGACAAAGTAACACTGAAGCTTTCTTT.

The CDR3 here is CASRAGTSSYEQYF. The DNA of the CDR3 is TGTGCCAGCAGGGCCGGGACAAGCTCCTACGAGCAGTACTTC. The genes are TRBV2 and TRBJ2-7, with D possibly matching TRBD1 (6 bases). Per germline, CDR1 SNHLY and CDR2 FYNNEI. Trimming shortened V by 6 bases and J by 0 bases, and 12 bases separated the two germline ends. The CDR3 consists of 14 residues.

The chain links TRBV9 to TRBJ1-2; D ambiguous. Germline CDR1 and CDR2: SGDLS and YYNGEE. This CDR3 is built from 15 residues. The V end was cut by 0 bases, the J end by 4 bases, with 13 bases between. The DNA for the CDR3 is TGTGCCAGCAGCGTAGATGGCAGGATCTTCTATGGCTACACCTTC. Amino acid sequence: CASSVDGRIFYGYTF.

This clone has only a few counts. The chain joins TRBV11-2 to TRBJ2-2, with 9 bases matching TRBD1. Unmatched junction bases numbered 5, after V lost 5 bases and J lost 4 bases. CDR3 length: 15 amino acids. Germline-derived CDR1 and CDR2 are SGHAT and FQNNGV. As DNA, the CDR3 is TGTGCCAGCAGCCTCACAGGGGGCGTCACCGGGGAGCTGTTTTTT. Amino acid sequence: CASSLTGGVTGELFF.

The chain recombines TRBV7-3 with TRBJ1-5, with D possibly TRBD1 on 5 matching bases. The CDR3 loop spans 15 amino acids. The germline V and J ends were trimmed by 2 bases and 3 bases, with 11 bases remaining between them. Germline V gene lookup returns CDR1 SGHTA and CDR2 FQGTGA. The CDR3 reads CASSLDGAPNQPQHF. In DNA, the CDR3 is TGTGCCAGCAGCTTAGATGGGGCCCCCAATCAGCCCCAGCATTTT. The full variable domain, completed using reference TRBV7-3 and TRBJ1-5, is GAGVSQTPSNKVTEKGKYVELRCDPISGHTALYWYRQSLGQGPEFLIYFQGTGAADDSGLPNDRFFAVRPEGSVSTLKIQRTERGDSAVYLCASSLDGAPNQPQHFGDGTRLSIL.